This TCR beta chain comes out of a study of regulatory T cells in long-lasting Graves disease. General observations from the study: Favored gene segments in persistent disease were TRBV28, TRBJ1-2 and TRBJ2-5. The study examined only peripheral blood, not thyroid tissue.

Regarding time point: persistent/refractory GD, antithyroid drugs over 5 years with positive TRAb. PBMC-extracted RNA yielded the TCR library. Researchers made TCR beta libraries by using iRepertoire HTBI primers and running Arm-PCR on CDR3 regions. MiXCR was run by TCRdb on the multiplex PCR reads, yielding one entry per CDR3 protein. This sample has about 400,000 distinct CDR3 sequences, with around 21% found just once. CDR1 LNHNV and CDR2 YYDKDF come from the germline V gene (reference sequence). The length of the CDR3 is 13 residues. V lost 6 bases and J lost 4, with 10 bases in between. The sample holds many counts of this clonotype. Its antigen is not identified.

This receptor was identified in a female donor with Graves disease. Here the sequenced sample was peripheral blood mononuclear cells (PBMCs), taken when the disease was refractory, from a patient treated with antithyroid drugs. V and J are TRBV15 and TRBJ2-4, with a possible D match to TRBD1 (6 bases). The CDR3 reads CATSTGSKNIQYF. The CDR3 DNA reads TGTGCCACCAGTACAGGGTCTAAAAACATTCAGTACTTC. Based on the CDR3 plus reference TRBV15 and TRBJ2-4, the full variable domain is DAMVIQNPRYQVTQFGKPVTLSCSQTLNHNVMYWYQQKSSQAPKLLFHYYDKDFNNEADTPDNFQSRRPNTSFCFLDIRSPGLGDTAMYLCATSTGSKNIQYFGAGTRLSVL.